The clone carrying this T cell receptor (beta chain) was observed a handful of times. Antigen specificity is unknown. These data originate in a study of beta chain features in type 1 diabetes. Study-wide context: Cell yields, age and gender were similar between patients and healthy donors.

Sorted populations all had greater than 95% purity. V was clipped by 1 base and J by 10 bases; unmatched bases: 13. CDR1 is LGHNA and CDR2 is YSLEER in the germline V gene. The CDR3 is 16 amino acids. Study results and caveats: Small HLA sub-analyses could not settle whether HLA shapes TCRB rearrangement.

TCRB transcripts that were expressed got sequenced, as all of the isolated RNA had been reverse transcribed. Profiling relied on immunoSEQ multiplex PCR, and the TCRdb table lists in-frame clones only, not all of them. The repertoire holds hundreds of thousands of clones, with around 65% as singletons. Sequencing input: naive CD4+ T cells from blood. This sequence joins TRBV4-3 and TRBJ2-1, with 7 bases fitting TRBD2. The clonotype originates from a man aged 25-45 years in good health. The CDR3 bases are TGCGCCAGCAGCCAAGTTGGGCTAGCGGCTCCACGGGAGCAGTTCTTC. Protein product: CASSQVGLAAPREQFF.